These 25 T cell receptor beta chains were sequenced from one sample in a study of neurological immune-mediated disorders. TCRdb redid the calling of the 5' RACE reads with MiXCR, one entry per CDR3 protein. The table lists roughly 19,000 distinct CDR3 sequences, roughly 15% of them singletons. The sequencing input was PBMCs. Receptors were obtained from a female donor with HTLV-1-associated myelopathy (HAM/TSP).

This clonotype appeared many times. This sequence joins TRBV20-1 and TRBJ2-3, with unresolved D. The length of the CDR3 is 11 residues. V dropped 4 bases and J dropped 4 bases, with 6 bases sitting between them. Germline loops: CDR1 DFQATT, CDR2 SNEGSKA (reference sequence). CDR3 in DNA: TGCAGTGCTACGCTCGCAGATACGCAGTATTTT. Its translation is CSATLADTQYF.

This clonotype has just one count. V is TRBV20-1 and J is TRBJ2-5, with D possibly being TRBD1 (6 bases). CDR1 DFQATT and CDR2 SNEGSKA come from the germline V gene (reference sequence). V was trimmed by 6 bases and J by 4 bases, leaving 21 bases between them. The CDR3 has 15 residues. The CDR3 sequence is CSASSPDRQRETQYF. DNA of the CDR3: TGCAGTGCCAGCTCACCAGACAGGCAAAGAGAGACCCAGTACTTC.

This clonotype was seen repeatedly, ten times or more. The chain combines TRBV5-1 with TRBJ1-6; D call uncertain. The CDR3 sequence is 15 residues long. Deletions cut 0 bases from V and 5 bases from J, with 9 bases between. The germline gives CDR1 SGHRS, CDR2 YFSETQ. The CDR3 sequence is CASSLERGDNSPLHF. The CDR3 DNA sequence: TGCGCCAGCAGCTTGGAAAGAGGAGATAATTCACCCCTCCACTTT.

This clonotype occurred many times. The CDR3 DNA reads as TGTGCCAGCAGCGTACAAGCCGGGGGATGGTACGAGCAGTACTTC. Protein: CASSVQAGGWYEQYF. The chain combines TRBV5-8 with TRBJ2-7; D may be TRBD2 (6 bases). Germline V gene lookup returns CDR1 SGHTS and CDR2 YDEGEE. V was clipped by 4 bases and J by 4 bases, with 18 bases between them. The CDR3 consists of 15 residues.

This clonotype was observed at least ten times. The gene calls are TRBV18 and TRBJ2-7; D is unclear. This CDR3 has 13 amino acids. The V gene lost 0 bases and the J gene lost 2 bases, with 5 bases spanning the gap. The germline V gene has CDR1 KGHSH and CDR2 LQKENI. CDR3 sequence reads: CASSPPETYEQYF. CDR3 coding DNA: TGTGCCAGCTCACCACCTGAAACCTACGAGCAGTACTTC.

This clonotype showed up many times. V usage is TRBV5-6 and J usage is TRBJ1-3, with D possibly being TRBD1 (5 bases). The length of the CDR3 is 15 residues. Germline V lookup: CDR1 SGHDT, CDR2 YYEEEE. Trimming took 0 bases from V and 0 from J, leaving 7 bases between them. CDR3 DNA sequence: TGTGCCAGCAGCTTGGAGGACAACTCTGGAAACACCATATATTTT. As protein: CASSLEDNSGNTIYF.

The table lists this clonotype with many counts. The chain joins TRBV5-1 to TRBJ2-5; 8 bases fit TRBD2. The germline V gene has CDR1 SGHRS and CDR2 YFSETQ. J gave up 2 bases and V 0 bases, and 0 bases lay outside the gene matches. CDR3 length equals 14 residues. As DNA, the CDR3 is TGCGCCAGCAGCTTGGCGGGGGGGCAAGAGACCCAGTACTTC. Encoded protein: CASSLAGGQETQYF. The full variable domain, with the rest looked up from reference TRBV5-1 and TRBJ2-5, is KAGVTQTPRYLIKTRGQQVTLSCSPISGHRSVSWYQQTPGQGLQFLFEYFSETQRNKGNFPGRFSGRQFSNSRSEMNVSTLELGDSALYLCASSLAGGQETQYFGPGTRLLVL.

This clonotype was seen many times. The V and J genes are TRBV15 and TRBJ2-3; possibly TRBD1 for D (5 bases). With 3 bases removed from V and 5 bases from J, the gap between germline ends came to 15 bases. CDR1 is LNHNV and CDR2 is YYDKDF in the germline V gene (reference sequence). CDR3 length: 15 amino acids. The CDR3 sequence: CATSRNLGPEDTQYF. In DNA, the CDR3 is TGTGCCACCAGCAGGAATTTGGGGCCGGAAGATACGCAGTATTTT.

Ten or more counts support this clonotype. CDR3 nucleotide sequence: TGTGCCAGCAGATACTACAATGAGCAGTTCTTC. Residues: CASRYYNEQFF. This chain joins TRBV7-2 and TRBJ2-1; D ambiguous. V was shortened by 6 bases and J by 3 bases, with 3 bases between the two germline ends. CDR1 SGHTA and CDR2 FQGNSA come from the germline V gene. The length of the CDR3 is 11 residues.

This chain links TRBV20-1 with TRBJ2-5; D possibly uses TRBD1 or TRBD2 (6 bases each). The CDR3 runs 15 residues. V was pared by 3 bases and J by 5 bases, with 19 bases between. Germline CDR1 reads DFQATT; CDR2 reads SNEGSKA (reference sequence). The CDR3 spells CSARAPGTSGETQYF. Written as DNA, the CDR3 is TGCAGTGCTAGGGCTCCGGGGACAAGCGGGGAGACCCAGTACTTC.

This clonotype was picked up many times. The V gene is TRBV20-1, the J gene TRBJ1-1, with D uncertain. The CDR3 runs 13 residues. The ends were cut back, 1 base at V and 2 bases at J, with 8 bases in the middle. The V gene's germline CDR1 is DFQATT and CDR2 SNEGSKA (reference sequence). The CDR3 bases are TGCAGTGCTAGAGCTACGGTTAACACTGAAGCTTTCTTT. It translates to CSARATVNTEAFF.

This clonotype showed up many times. The gene calls are TRBV5-1 and TRBJ2-3; D not resolved. Trimming removed 6 bases at V and 5 bases at J, with 7 bases between. This CDR3 is built from 11 residues. Germline CDR1 is SGHRS and CDR2 is YFSETQ. The CDR3 reads CASNQLDTQYF. Here the CDR3 DNA reads TGCGCCAGCAACCAACTAGATACGCAGTATTTT.

This clonotype was found many times. This chain connects TRBV12-5 to TRBJ1-5; 10 nucleotides align to TRBD1. The germline V gene encodes CDR1 LGHNT and CDR2 FRNRAP. V trimming: 4 bases; J trimming: 6 bases; junction bases outside the gene matches: 3. There are 14 residues in the CDR3. In DNA, the CDR3 is TGTGCTAGTGGTTCGGGGACAGGGGTTCAGCCCCAGCATTTT. Translating gives CASGSGTGVQPQHF.

Many counts were recorded for this clonotype. The J gene is TRBJ2-3, the V gene TRBV24-1; 10 nucleotides align to TRBD2. CDR1 is KGHDR, CDR2 SFDVKD, per germline. CDR3 length: 15 amino acids. V lost 6 bases to trimming and J lost 4 bases; unmatched junction nucleotides: 6. CDR3 DNA sequence: TGTGCCACCAGTTCTAGCGGGAGTAGGGCAGATACGCAGTATTTT. This translates into CATSSSGSRADTQYF.

Remarks on this clonotype: This could be a read error, since a much larger clone is one nucleotide away. V usage is TRBV6-1 and J usage is TRBJ2-1, with D possibly being TRBD1 (6 bases). CDR3 length: 15 residues. Trimming shortened V by 7 bases and J by 3 bases, and 16 bases separated the two germline ends. Germline V gene data show CDR1 as MNHNS and CDR2 as SASEGT. CDR3 protein: CASNTSGTLYNEQFF. The DNA of the CDR3 is TGTGCCAGCAACACTTCCGGGACACTCTACAATGAGCAGTTCTTC.

This clonotype was detected many times. The chain is built from TRBV5-6 and TRBJ2-5; the D call may be TRBD1 or TRBD2 (5 bases each). Trimming stripped 2 bases from V and 7 bases from J, with 12 bases between. This CDR3 is built from 13 residues. Germline values: CDR1 SGHDT, CDR2 YYEEEE. As DNA, the CDR3 is TGTGCCAGCAGCTTCGGGACCCAGGGGACCCAGTACTTC. This gives the protein CASSFGTQGTQYF.

This clonotype was picked up many times. CDR3 region: CSARASGGENIQYF. The CDR3, as DNA: TGCAGTGCTAGAGCTAGCGGGGGGGAAAACATTCAGTACTTC. The rearrangement uses TRBV20-1 and TRBJ2-4; TRBD2 agrees at 12 bases. J gave up 5 bases and V 1 base, and 0 bases lay outside the gene matches. Looked up from germline, CDR1 is DFQATT and CDR2 is SNEGSKA (reference sequence). The CDR3 has 14 amino acids.

The rearrangement links TRBV15 to TRBJ1-5; D gene ambiguous. The length of the CDR3 is 15 residues. V lost 0 bases, J lost 4 bases, and 10 bases lay in between. Germline CDR1 reads LNHNV; CDR2 reads YYDKDF (reference sequence). CDR3 protein: CATSRDPGGNQPQHF. CDR3 sequence (DNA): TGTGCCACCAGCAGAGACCCGGGTGGGAATCAGCCCCAGCATTTT.

This clonotype was seen many times. The chain recombines TRBV30 with TRBJ1-2, with D maybe TRBD1 (6 bases). In germline, CDR1 is GTSNPN, CDR2 SVGIG (reference sequence). The CDR3 extends over 14 amino acids. Trimming left V 2 bases short and J 4 bases short, with 14 bases between. The CDR3 nucleotides are TGTGCCTGGAGTATAGGGGGAGATGCCTATGGCTACACCTTC. Its translation: CAWSIGGDAYGYTF.

With respect to this clonotype: Sequence at one end of the junction differs from germline and may be a read error. The rearrangement joins TRBV5-1 to TRBJ2-1, with a weak D call TRBD1 (5 bases). The CDR3 has 13 residues. From germline, CDR1 is SGHRS and CDR2 YFSETQ. The CDR3 sequence is CVSSEGAHNEKFF. In DNA form, the CDR3 reads TGCGTCAGCAGCGAAGGGGCCCACAATGAGAAGTTCTTC.

This clonotype is a singleton in its sample. The chain joins TRBV4-2 to TRBJ2-2; D may be TRBD2 (5 bases). V was pared by 0 bases and J by 4 bases, with 15 bases between. CDR3 length: 17 amino acids. Germline V gene lookup returns CDR1 LGHNA and CDR2 YNFKEQ. Here the CDR3 reads CASSQDGSNAGTGELFF. The CDR3 DNA reads as TGTGCCAGCAGCCAAGATGGGTCGAACGCGGGCACCGGGGAGCTGTTTTTT.

There are many counts of this clonotype. J is TRBJ1-5 and V is TRBV19; 7 nucleotides match TRBD1. CDR1 and CDR2 from the germline V gene are LNHDA and SQIVND (reference sequence). The CDR3 loop spans 13 amino acids. Unmatched junction bases numbered 6, after V lost 9 bases and J lost 4 bases. The CDR3 nucleotides read TGTGCCAGCCACTGGGACAGAAATCAGCCCCAGCATTTT. This sequence encodes CASHWDRNQPQHF.

This clonotype showed up many times. The V and J genes are TRBV20-1 and TRBJ1-1; D is ambiguous. This CDR3 is built from 15 residues. V dropped 1 base and J dropped 1 base, with 13 bases sitting between them. CDR1 is DFQATT, CDR2 SNEGSKA, per germline (reference sequence). CDR3 loop: CSARGRGVWNTEAFF. CDR3 bases: TGCAGTGCTAGAGGTCGCGGGGTGTGGAACACTGAAGCTTTCTTT.

This clonotype showed up many times. The CDR3: CSARSPGQLVTQYF. DNA of the CDR3: TGCAGTGCTAGAAGCCCGGGACAGCTTGTGACCCAGTACTTC. This chain links TRBV20-1 with TRBJ2-5; 7 nucleotides line up with TRBD1. This CDR3 comprises 14 residues. CDR1 is DFQATT and CDR2 is SNEGSKA in the germline V gene (reference sequence). V dropped 2 bases and J dropped 7; count of bases not matched to a gene: 10.

With regard to this clonotype: The junction departs from germline at one end; a sequencing error may be responsible. This chain links TRBV4-1 with TRBJ1-1, with D tentatively TRBD1 (6 bases). Germline V gene sequence: CDR1 MGHRA, CDR2 YSYEKL. This CDR3 has 15 amino acids. CDR3 in amino acids: CASSQWGPGDTEAYF. The CDR3 DNA reads as TGCGCCAGCAGCCAATGGGGGCCAGGGGACACTGAAGCTTACTTT.